The text below deals with one T cell receptor beta chain. The CDR3 runs to 14 residues. V lost 4 bases and J 3 bases, leaving 13 bases between the germline ends. Germline-derived CDR1 and CDR2 are LGHNA and YNFKEQ. This sample was taken from a study of tumor-infiltrating lymphocytes in localized non-small cell lung cancer. The repertoire was sequenced with immunoSEQ multiplex PCR; TCRdb's copy has only in-frame clones and lacks some. Among 12,000 or so clones, 65% to 90% were seen once, and the ten largest hold approximately 9.3%. Sequences were obtained from lung tumor tissue. The chain uses TRBV4-2 and TRBJ2-7, with a possible D match to TRBD2 (6 bases). This clonotype originated in a human donor with non-small cell lung cancer. CDR3 region: CASSPGEEVYEQYF. DNA for the CDR3: TGTGCCAGCAGCCCGGGGGAAGAAGTCTACGAGCAGTACTTC.